In this sample, the clone carrying this T cell receptor (beta chain) turned up a few times. The data were taken from a study of blood T cell repertoires in COVID-19. Study context: Donors in the United States, Italy and Spain gave samples during acute or convalescent COVID-19. PBMCs, B-cell-depleted T cells, or T cells provided the cDNA or gDNA that made up the material.

The germline V gene encodes CDR1 LGHNA and CDR2 YSLEER. V lost 6 bases, J lost 3 bases, and 14 bases lay in between. The CDR3 consists of 15 residues. Assay used: immunoSEQ multiplex PCR; TCRdb lists only in-frame clones, some missing. The table shows around 110,000 clones, with roughly 86% occurring only once. V usage is TRBV4-3 and J usage is TRBJ1-4; TRBD1 might be the D (5 bases). This receptor was taken from a middle-aged man with acute or convalescent COVID-19. The sequenced sample was peripheral blood. CDR3: CASRMRGASNEKLFF. In DNA form, the CDR3 reads TGCGCCAGCAGGATGCGCGGGGCCTCTAATGAAAAACTGTTTTTT.